Each of the 20 T cell receptor beta chains below was sequenced from the same sample in a study of OX40 agonist ivuxolimab in advanced cancers. Sequenced by immunoSEQ multiplex PCR; TCRdb stores in-frame clones only, minus some. The table shows tens of thousands of clones, with about 85% occurring only once. The material sequenced was CD4+ or CD8+ T cells sorted from blood, taken in a trial of the OX40 agonist ivuxolimab. Receptors were obtained from an adult with an advanced solid tumor such as melanoma, head and neck, liver or kidney cancer.

The chain uses TRBV4-1 and TRBJ2-7; possible D gene TRBD2, 5 bases. The CDR3 has 17 residues. CDR1 and CDR2 (germline): MGHRA, YSYEKL. V was trimmed by 3 bases and J by 3 bases, leaving 21 bases between them. CDR3: CASSHAVGVDIVYEQYF. The CDR3 region has the DNA TGCGCCAGCAGCCACGCTGTCGGGGTGGATATTGTCTACGAGCAGTACTTC.

The chain combines TRBV7-6 with TRBJ2-3; tentatively, D is TRBD2 (5 bases). The V gene lost 5 bases and the J gene lost 0 bases, with 15 bases spanning the gap. There are 16 residues in the CDR3. From germline, CDR1 is SGHVS and CDR2 FNYEAQ. CDR3 DNA sequence: TGTGCCAGCAGCCCAAGGACTCTTTCTAGCACAGATACGCAGTATTTT. This gives the protein CASSPRTLSSTDTQYF.

The chain joins TRBV5-1 to TRBJ2-5; 10 positions match TRBD2. Per germline, CDR1 SGHRS and CDR2 YFSETQ. CDR3 size: 15 residues. V lost 0 bases and J lost 5; bases outside the gene matches: 4. DNA of the CDR3: TGCGCCAGCAGCTTGGCCCTAGCGGGAGAGGAGACCCAGTACTTC. It yields the protein CASSLALAGEETQYF.

As for this clone: A read error may produce the germline difference seen at one junction end. The V and J genes are TRBV7-7 and TRBJ2-7; D remains ambiguous. CDR1 is SSHAT and CDR2 is FNYEAQ in the germline V gene (reference sequence). This CDR3 is 14 amino acids long. For the CDR3, the DNA is TGTGCTAGCAGCTTGGGTCCAGGATCCTACGAGCAGTACTTC. As protein: CASSLGPGSYEQYF.

This clone has just one count. V usage is TRBV6-4 and J usage is TRBJ2-3; D gene uncertain. Germline values: CDR1 MRHNA, CDR2 SNTAGT. The CDR3 has 14 residues. Trimming left V 3 bases short and J 0 bases short, with 7 bases between. The CDR3 reads CASSELGSTDTQYF. The CDR3 DNA reads as TGTGCCAGCAGTGAATTGGGCAGCACAGATACGCAGTATTTT.

This chain links TRBV11-1 with TRBJ1-5, with 7 bases that match TRBD1. The trim removed 6 bases at V and 1 base at J, leaving 9 bases unmatched. Per germline, CDR1 SGHAT and CDR2 FQDESV (reference sequence). The CDR3 loop spans 16 amino acids. CDR3 nucleotides: TGTGCCAGCAGACGTCCGGGACAGAAAAGCAATCAGCCCCAGCATTTT. Its protein product is CASRRPGQKSNQPQHF.

The CDR3 DNA is TGTGCCACCAGCAGAGATCTGGGACTAGCAAGCCTAGAGACCCAGTACTTC. Encoded protein: CATSRDLGLASLETQYF. V and J are TRBV15 and TRBJ2-5, with 9 nucleotides matching TRBD2. With 0 bases clipped from V and 4 bases from J, the junction kept 9 bases outside the gene matches. CDR3 length: 17 amino acids. The germline V gene has CDR1 LNHNV and CDR2 YYDKDF (reference sequence). Filled out from reference TRBV15 and TRBJ2-5, the complete variable domain reads DAMVIQNPRYQVTQFGKPVTLSCSQTLNHNVMYWYQQKSSQAPKLLFHYYDKDFNNEADTPDNFQSRRPNTSFCFLDIRSPGLGDTAMYLCATSRDLGLASLETQYFGPGTRLLVL.

This rearrangement joins TRBV5-8 to TRBJ1-1; TRBD1 is a possible D gene (5 bases). CDR1 and CDR2 (germline): SGHTS, YDEGEE. The CDR3 is 15 residues long. V lost 0 bases, J lost 0 bases, and 9 bases lay in between. This chain's CDR3 is CASSLAVTVNTEAFF. CDR3 nucleotides: TGTGCCAGCAGCTTGGCCGTGACAGTGAACACTGAAGCTTTCTTT.

The chain uses TRBV10-2 and TRBJ1-2; a possible D gene is TRBD1 (6 bases). Germline lookup yields CDR1 WSHSY and CDR2 SAAADI. V lost 2 bases and J lost 7, with 17 bases in between. The CDR3 extends over 15 amino acids. The CDR3 here is CASSESMGRGLGYTF. The CDR3 DNA follows: TGCGCCAGCAGTGAGAGTATGGGCAGGGGTCTTGGCTACACCTTC.

V and J are TRBV5-6 and TRBJ1-2, with no clear D. Germline V lookup: CDR1 SGHDT, CDR2 YYEEEE. Trimming took off 0 bases at V and 4 bases at J, with 13 bases between the two ends. The CDR3 is made up of 15 amino acids. CDR3 loop: CASSLVLEIGYGYTF. The CDR3 DNA follows: TGTGCCAGCAGCTTGGTCTTGGAAATCGGCTATGGCTACACCTTC.

The chain links TRBV27 to TRBJ2-2; 8 bases are a match to TRBD2. Unmatched junction bases numbered 5, after V lost 6 bases and J lost 5 bases. From germline, CDR1 is MNHEY and CDR2 SMNVEV (reference sequence). CDR3 length equals 14 residues. In DNA, the CDR3 is TGTGCCAGCAGGACGGGACTAGGAACCGGGGAGCTGTTTTTT. This sequence encodes CASRTGLGTGELFF.

The rearrangement links TRBV9 to TRBJ2-7; D assignment may be TRBD1 or TRBD2 (5 bases each). The CDR3 loop spans 13 amino acids. V dropped 3 bases and J dropped 5 bases, with 12 bases sitting between them. Germline V gene data show CDR1 as SGDLS and CDR2 as YYNGEE. CDR3 sequence: CASSGGFLDEQYF. The DNA for the CDR3 is TGTGCCAGCAGCGGGGGGTTCCTGGACGAGCAGTACTTC.

The CDR3 coding sequence is TGTGCCAGCAGGCCCGAAAATATCTATGGCTACACCTTC. Translation: CASRPENIYGYTF. V is TRBV6-6 and J is TRBJ1-2; D remains unclear. This CDR3 region has 13 residues. In germline, CDR1 is MNHNY, CDR2 SVGAGI (reference sequence). V lost 6 bases to trimming and J lost 4 bases, with 12 bases between them.

This sequence joins TRBV7-9 and TRBJ1-2; 10 positions agree with TRBD1. This CDR3 is 18 amino acids long. Per germline, CDR1 SEHNR and CDR2 FQNEAQ (reference sequence). V gave up 5 bases and J gave up 2 bases; unmatched junction bases: 14. Here the CDR3 reads CASSDAGTGALFNYGYTF. CDR3 coding DNA: TGTGCCAGCAGCGATGCCGGGACAGGGGCCTTATTCAACTATGGCTACACCTTC.

A few counts support this clone. The chain combines TRBV7-3 with TRBJ1-5, with a possible D match to TRBD1 (6 bases). V lost 5 bases and J 7 bases, leaving 12 bases between the germline ends. Germline CDR1 is SGHTA and CDR2 is FQGTGA. This CDR3 region has 13 residues. CDR3 sequence reads: CASSPGAEQPQHF. In DNA, the CDR3 is TGTGCCAGCAGCCCAGGGGCGGAGCAGCCCCAGCATTTT.

There are a few counts of this clone. V and J are TRBV7-9 and TRBJ2-7, with D perhaps TRBD2 (5 bases). Trimming removed 4 bases at V and 5 bases at J, with 12 bases between. Looked up from germline, CDR1 is SEHNR and CDR2 is FQNEAQ (reference sequence). The CDR3 covers 13 residues. The CDR3 DNA reads as TGTGCCAGCAGCTGGATCTCCGGGGACGAGCAGTACTTC. This gives the protein CASSWISGDEQYF.

Here the CDR3 reads CARSFDEQYF. The CDR3 nucleotides are TGTGCCAGAAGCTTCGACGAGCAGTACTTC. The J gene is TRBJ2-7, the V gene TRBV5-3; no clear D gene. TRBV5-3 is an ORF, and what it does is uncertain. V was pared by 2 bases and J by 5 bases, with 2 bases between. CDR3 length: 10 residues.

The J gene is TRBJ2-7, the V gene TRBV11-2; 9 nucleotides align to TRBD1. This CDR3 has 13 residues. The trim removed 6 bases at V and 5 bases at J, leaving 5 bases unmatched. Germline assignment: CDR1 SGHAT and CDR2 FQNNGV. For the CDR3, the DNA is TGTGCCAGCAGAGCTACAGGGGGCAACGAGCAGTACTTC. This translates into CASRATGGNEQYF.

This chain uses TRBV9 with TRBJ2-7, with TRBD2 identical over 7 bases. Germline lookup yields CDR1 SGDLS and CDR2 YYNGEE. The CDR3 runs 16 residues. J lost 4 bases, V lost 4 bases, and 14 bases had no gene match. The CDR3 DNA is TGTGCCAGCAGCCCCTACAGCGGGGACCGGATATACGAGCAGTACTTC. The encoded protein is CASSPYSGDRIYEQYF. The full variable domain, completed using reference TRBV9 and TRBJ2-7, is DSGVTQTPKHLITATGQRVTLRCSPRSGDLSVYWYQQSLDQGLQFLIQYYNGEERAKGNILERFSAQQFPDLHSELNLSSLELGDSALYFCASSPYSGDRIYEQYFGPGTRLTVT.

This chain connects TRBV4-1 to TRBJ2-1; D may be TRBD1 (6 bases). CDR3 size: 16 residues. Trimming took 4 bases from V and 0 from J, leaving 13 bases between them. CDR1 and CDR2 (germline): MGHRA, YSYEKL. CDR3 sequence (DNA): TGCGCCAGCAGCCTATCCGGGACAAGCTCCTACAATGAGCAGTTCTTC. Amino acid sequence: CASSLSGTSSYNEQFF.